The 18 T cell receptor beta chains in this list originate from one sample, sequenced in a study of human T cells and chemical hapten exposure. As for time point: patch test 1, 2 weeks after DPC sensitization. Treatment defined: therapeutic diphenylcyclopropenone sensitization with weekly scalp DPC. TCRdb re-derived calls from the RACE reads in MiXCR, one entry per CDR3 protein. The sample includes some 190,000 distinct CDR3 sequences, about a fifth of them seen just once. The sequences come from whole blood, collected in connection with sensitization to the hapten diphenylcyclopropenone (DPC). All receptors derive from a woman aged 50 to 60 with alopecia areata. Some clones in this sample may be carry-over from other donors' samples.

The CDR3 region is CASSPDRGRQAFF. In DNA form, the CDR3 reads TGTGCCAGCAGCCCGGACAGGGGTCGACAAGCTTTCTTT. This chain links TRBV3-1 with TRBJ1-1; TRBD1 matches at 9 bases. Per germline, CDR1 LGHDT and CDR2 YNNKEL (reference sequence). The CDR3 has 13 residues. Germline trimming cut 4 bases from V and 9 bases from J; bases unmatched to any gene: 6.

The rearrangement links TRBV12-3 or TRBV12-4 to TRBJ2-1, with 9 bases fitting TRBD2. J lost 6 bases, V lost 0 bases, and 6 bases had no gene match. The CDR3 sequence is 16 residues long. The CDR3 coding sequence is TGTGCCAGCAGTTTAGCAGGCGGGAGGGTCGGCAATGAGCAGTTCTTC. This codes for CASSLAGGRVGNEQFF.

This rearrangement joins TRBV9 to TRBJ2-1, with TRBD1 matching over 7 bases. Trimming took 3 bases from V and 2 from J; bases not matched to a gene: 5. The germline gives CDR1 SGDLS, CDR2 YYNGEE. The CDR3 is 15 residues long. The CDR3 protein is CASSAPGGTYNEQFF. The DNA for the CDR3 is TGTGCCAGCAGCGCCCCAGGGGGTACCTACAATGAGCAGTTCTTC.

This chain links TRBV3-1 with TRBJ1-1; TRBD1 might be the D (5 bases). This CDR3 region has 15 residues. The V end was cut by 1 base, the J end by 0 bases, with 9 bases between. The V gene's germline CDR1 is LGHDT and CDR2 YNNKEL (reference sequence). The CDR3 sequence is CASSQGATVNTEAFF. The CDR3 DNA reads TGTGCCAGCAGCCAAGGGGCGACAGTGAACACTGAAGCTTTCTTT.

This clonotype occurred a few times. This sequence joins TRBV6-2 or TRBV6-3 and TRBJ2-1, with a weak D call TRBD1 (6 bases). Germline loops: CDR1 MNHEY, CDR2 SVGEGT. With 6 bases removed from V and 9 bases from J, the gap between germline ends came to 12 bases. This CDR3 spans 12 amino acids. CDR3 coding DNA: TGTGCCAGCAGAAGACAGGATGGTGAGCAGTTCTTC. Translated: CASRRQDGEQFF.

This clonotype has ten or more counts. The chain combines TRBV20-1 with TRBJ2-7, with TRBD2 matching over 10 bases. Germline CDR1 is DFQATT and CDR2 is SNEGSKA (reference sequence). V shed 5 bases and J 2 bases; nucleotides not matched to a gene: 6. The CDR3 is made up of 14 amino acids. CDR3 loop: CSAQRTSGPYEQYF. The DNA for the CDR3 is TGCAGTGCTCAACGGACTAGCGGACCCTACGAGCAGTACTTC.

This CDR3 is CASSQGTSATVTGELFF. The CDR3 coding sequence is TGTGCCAGCAGTCAGGGGACTAGCGCGACCGTCACCGGGGAGCTGTTTTTT. The chain couples TRBV7-3 to TRBJ2-2, with 10 nucleotides matching TRBD2. The ends lost 6 bases at V and 4 bases at J; junction bases unmatched: 11. The CDR3 loop spans 17 amino acids. In germline, CDR1 is SGHTA, CDR2 FQGTGA.

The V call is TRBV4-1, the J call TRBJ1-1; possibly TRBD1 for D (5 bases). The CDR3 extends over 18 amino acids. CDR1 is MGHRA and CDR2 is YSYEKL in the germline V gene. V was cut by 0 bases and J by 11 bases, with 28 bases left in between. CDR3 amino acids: CASSQDNPTGGRPESAFF. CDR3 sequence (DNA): TGCGCCAGCAGCCAAGATAATCCCACGGGGGGTCGACCTGAGTCCGCTTTCTTT.

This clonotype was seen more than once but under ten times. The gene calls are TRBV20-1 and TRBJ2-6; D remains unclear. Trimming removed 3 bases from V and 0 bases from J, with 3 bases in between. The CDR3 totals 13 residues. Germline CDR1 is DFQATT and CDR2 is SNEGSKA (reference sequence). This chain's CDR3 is CSASVSGANVLTF. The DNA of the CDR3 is TGCAGTGCTAGCGTCTCTGGGGCCAACGTCCTGACTTTC.

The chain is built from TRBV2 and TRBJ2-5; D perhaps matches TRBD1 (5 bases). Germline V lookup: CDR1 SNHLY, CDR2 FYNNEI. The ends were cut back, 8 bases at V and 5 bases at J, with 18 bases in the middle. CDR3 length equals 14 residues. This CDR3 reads CASHNRGTGETQYF. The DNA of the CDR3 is TGTGCCAGCCATAATAGGGGCACCGGCGAGACCCAGTACTTC.

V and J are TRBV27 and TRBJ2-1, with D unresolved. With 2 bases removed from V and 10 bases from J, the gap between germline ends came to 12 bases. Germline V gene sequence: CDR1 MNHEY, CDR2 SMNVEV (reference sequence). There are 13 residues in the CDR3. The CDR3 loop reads CASSLKSDGEQFF. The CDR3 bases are TGTGCCAGCAGTTTAAAGTCCGACGGGGAGCAGTTCTTC.

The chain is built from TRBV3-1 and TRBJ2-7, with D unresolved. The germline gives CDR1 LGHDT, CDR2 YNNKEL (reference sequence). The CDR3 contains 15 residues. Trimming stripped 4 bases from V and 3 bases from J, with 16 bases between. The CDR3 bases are TGTGCCAGCAGCCCCGCATTTCGAGTCCTCTACGAGCAGTACTTC. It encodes CASSPAFRVLYEQYF.

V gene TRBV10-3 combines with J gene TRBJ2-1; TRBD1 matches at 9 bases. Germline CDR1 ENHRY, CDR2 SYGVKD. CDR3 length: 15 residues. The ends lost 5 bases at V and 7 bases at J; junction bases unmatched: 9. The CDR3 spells CAISKSGTGLNEQFF. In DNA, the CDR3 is TGTGCCATCAGTAAATCCGGGACAGGGTTAAATGAGCAGTTCTTC.

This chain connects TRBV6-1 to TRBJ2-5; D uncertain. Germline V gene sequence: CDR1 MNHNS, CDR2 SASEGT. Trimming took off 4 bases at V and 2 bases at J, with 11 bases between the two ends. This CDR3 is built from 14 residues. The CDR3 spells CASSAWLGQETQYF. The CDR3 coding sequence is TGTGCCAGCAGTGCATGGCTGGGACAAGAGACCCAGTACTTC.

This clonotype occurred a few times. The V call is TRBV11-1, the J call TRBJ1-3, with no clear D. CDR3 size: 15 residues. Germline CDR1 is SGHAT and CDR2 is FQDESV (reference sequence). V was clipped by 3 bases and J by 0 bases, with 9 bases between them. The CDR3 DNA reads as TGTGCCAGCAGCTTGGACCCCAACTCTGGAAACACCATATATTTT. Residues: CASSLDPNSGNTIYF.

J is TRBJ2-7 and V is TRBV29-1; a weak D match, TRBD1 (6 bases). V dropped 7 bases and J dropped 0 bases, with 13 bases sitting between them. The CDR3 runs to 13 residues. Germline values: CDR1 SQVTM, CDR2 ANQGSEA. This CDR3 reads CSATGSSSYEQYF. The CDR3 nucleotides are TGCAGCGCAACAGGGTCCAGCTCCTACGAGCAGTACTTC.

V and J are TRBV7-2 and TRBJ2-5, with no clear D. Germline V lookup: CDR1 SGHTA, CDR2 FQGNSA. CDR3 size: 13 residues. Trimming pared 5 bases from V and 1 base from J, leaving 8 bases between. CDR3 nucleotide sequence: TGTGCCAGCAGCCCAAGACTCCAAGAGACCCAGTACTTC. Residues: CASSPRLQETQYF.

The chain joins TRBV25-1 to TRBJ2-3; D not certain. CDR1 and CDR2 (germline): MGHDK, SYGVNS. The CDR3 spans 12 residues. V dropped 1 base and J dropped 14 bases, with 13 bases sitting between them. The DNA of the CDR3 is TGTGCCAGCAGTGAATTGGGCGTCAGGTGGTATTTT. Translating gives CASSELGVRWYF.